This TCR beta chain was found in a study of T cells in Graves' hyperthyroidism and ophthalmopathy. TCR beta CDR3 region amplification was performed from RNA transcripts. The HTBI primer set served for first-round RT-PCR of the TCR CDR3. A single record per CDR3 protein comes from TCRdb applying MiXCR to the multiplex PCR reads. The profile covers about 160,000 distinct CDR3 sequences, with roughly 10% appearing a single time and approximately 20% taken by the ten largest. Trimming cost V 10 bases and J 5 bases; bases outside gene matches: 4. The CDR3 is 12 amino acids. Germline assignment: CDR1 SNHLY and CDR2 FYNNEI. Clinical symptoms, serum thyroxine, TRAb, thyroid ultrasound and orbital computed tomography informed diagnoses. This clonotype was picked up many times.

The receptor was isolated from a woman aged 18-29 years with Graves' hyperthyroidism that later progressed to Graves' ophthalmopathy. The specimen sequenced was blood. The gene calls are TRBV2 and TRBJ1-4; 7 bases map to TRBD1. In nucleotides, the CDR3 is TGTGCCACCCGGACAGGAAATGAAAAACTGTTTTTT. This codes for CATRTGNEKLFF.